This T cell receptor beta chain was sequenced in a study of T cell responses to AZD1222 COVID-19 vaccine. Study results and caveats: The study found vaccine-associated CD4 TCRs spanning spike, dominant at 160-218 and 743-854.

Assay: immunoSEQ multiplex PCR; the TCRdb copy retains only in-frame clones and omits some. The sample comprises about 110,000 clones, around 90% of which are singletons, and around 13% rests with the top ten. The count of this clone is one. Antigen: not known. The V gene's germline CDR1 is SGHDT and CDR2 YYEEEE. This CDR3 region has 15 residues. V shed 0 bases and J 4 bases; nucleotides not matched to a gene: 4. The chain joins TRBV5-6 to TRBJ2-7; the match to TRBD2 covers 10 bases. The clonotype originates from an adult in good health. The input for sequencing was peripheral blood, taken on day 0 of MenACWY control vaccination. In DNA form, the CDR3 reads TGTGCCAGCAGCTTGGCTCCGACTAGCGGGTACGAGCAGTACTTC. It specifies CASSLAPTSGYEQYF.